In this sample, the clone carrying this TCR beta chain turned up a few times. As yet, its antigen is unknown. The data were taken from a study of regulatory T cells. CDR3 length: 14 residues. The germline V and J ends were trimmed by 6 bases and 4 bases, with 15 bases remaining between them. Per germline, CDR1 MNHEY and CDR2 SVGAGI. Points from the study as a whole: Patient CD8+ T cells trended nonsignificantly toward lower Shannon entropy than control CD8+ cells.

Autoimmunity was present in every CD3G-deficient patient, worse in two. The PCR used 52 TRBV and 13 TRBJ primers. TCRdb keeps only in-frame clones here, not all; method: immunoSEQ multiplex PCR. The sample includes some 10,000 clones, over 75% seen only once; the top ten take more than 9%. Sequencing was performed on CD8+ T cells sorted from blood. The chain has TRBV6-5 and TRBJ1-2; a possible D gene is TRBD1 (5 bases). The sequence derives from a person aged 18 to 29 with CD3G deficiency. CDR3 nucleotide sequence: TGTGCCAGCAGCCCTGTGGGGGGGAGCTATGGCTACACCTTC. Its protein product is CASSPVGGSYGYTF.